Listed below are T cell receptor beta chains from one sample, sequenced in a study of breast tumors, draining lymph nodes, adjacent tissues. MiXCR, applied by TCRdb to the multiplex PCR reads, yields one record per CDR3 protein. The sample lists about 300,000 distinct CDR3 sequences, over 30% occurring once. The sequenced sample consisted of axillary lymph node tissue. These receptors came from a female donor with breast cancer. Some clones in this sample may be carry-over from other donors' samples. CDR3s include the opening cysteine and the closing phenylalanine or tryptophan. The size field is filled for only some rows; it gives once, few, many or a size class.

CDR3: CASIDRTVEQYF
V: TRBV7-9
size: NA

CDR3: CSASIGSEQYF
V: TRBV20-1
size: many

CDR3: CAISESDSPSGANVLTF
V: TRBV10-3
size: many

CDR3: CASSPGTSGMYEQFF
V: TRBV11-2
size: many

CDR3: CASRPAVVTANEQFF
V: TRBV6-5
size: few

CDR3: CASRIAGGPHNEQFF
V: TRBV5-1
size: NA

CDR3: CATSRDLSSRQETQYF
V: TRBV15
size: NA

CDR3: CASRTGYGYTF
V: TRBV6-1
size: many

CDR3: CASSHRGRADTQYF
V: TRBV6-5
size: NA

CDR3: CASSPPEGECADTQYF
V: TRBV7-3
size: NA

CDR3: CASSFPSFTDTQYF
V: TRBV12-3/TRBV12-4
size: many

CDR3: CSAREGGRDYEQYF
V: TRBV20-1
size: many

CDR3: CASSSGGNEQFF
V: TRBV12-3/TRBV12-4
size: many

CDR3: CSARGDLPLYF
V: TRBV20-1
size: many

CDR3: CASSPILPTDTQYF
V: TRBV5-1
size: many

CDR3: CASSQDHGTDTDTQYF
V: TRBV4-2
size: many

CDR3: CASSHSWGRGPSYEQYF
V: TRBV6-2/TRBV6-3
size: NA

CDR3: CAWRGSSYNSPLHF
V: TRBV30
size: many

CDR3: CASSPLDRGPGEQYF
V: TRBV27
size: many

CDR3: CASSVRDRYSYEQYF
V: TRBV5-6
size: many

CDR3: CASSSEGSETQYF
V: TRBV18
size: NA

CDR3: CASYIPGLGFGYTF
V: TRBV10-1
size: NA

CDR3: CASSYDRGRSNSPLHF
V: TRBV6-2/TRBV6-3
size: many

CDR3: CATSDLKREGLSEQYF
V: TRBV24-1
size: many

CDR3: CASSAGVGGKQPQHF
V: TRBV9
size: many

CDR3: CASSEDQVLREQFF
V: TRBV3-1
size: few

CDR3: CASSPGTSGRKLSYEQYF
V: TRBV9
size: many

CDR3: CAWSVQETRPQHF
V: TRBV30
size: few

CDR3: CASSRESHRGRSNQPQHF
V: TRBV4-2
size: NA

CDR3: CASSFRGVTEAFF
V: TRBV12-3/TRBV12-4
size: NA

CDR3: CATSDPWTGLTDTQYF
V: TRBV24-1
size: many

CDR3: CALPGASQETQYF
V: TRBV2
size: NA

CDR3: CASSDWGSENTEAFF
V: TRBV6-4
size: NA